This T cell receptor (beta chain) appears in the sequencing data of a study of read filtering for tumor transcriptome and immune sequencing. Overall study context: Revised staging placed fewer than ten patients in R-ISS I, roughly 16 in II, more than 5 in III. TCR-mapped reads were about 3.5 to 11 million with IR-seq versus about 85 to 1273 with RNA-seq.

The library was built from approximately 400 ng RNA with molecular barcoded adaptors for alpha/delta and beta/gamma chains. TCRdb used MiXCR to reprocess the reads, holding one entry per CDR3 protein. The sample has about 37,000 distinct CDR3 sequences, 12% to 15% seen once; the top ten hold more than 30%. As concerns this clonotype: A much larger clone sits a single nucleotide away, making a read error possible.

Germline V lookup: CDR1 SQVTM, CDR2 ANQGSEA. The CDR3 length is 11 residues. Sequenced material: a population of CD138-negative cells sorted from bone marrow. The TCR sequence derives from a donor aged 40 or over with multiple myeloma. The chain joins TRBV29-1 to TRBJ1-1, with D unresolved. CDR3 in DNA: TGCAGCGTTGAGGGCTACCCCAAAGCTCTCTTT. Translating it yields CSVEGYPKALF.